This entry concerns a single T cell receptor beta chain. The data are from a study of blood T cell repertoires in COVID-19. For the study at large: From the United States, Italy and Spain came samples of acute and convalescent COVID-19. The analysed material was cDNA or gDNA that came from T cells, B-cell-depleted T cells, or PBMCs.

In the original workflow: The assay estimated nucleated cells by amplifying reference gene primers. Libraries were prepared by immunoSEQ multiplex PCR; TCRdb keeps only in-frame clonotypes and omits some of them. Clone size and V and J calls were adopted from that table, with D and trimming inferred from the DNA. The repertoire holds a few hundred thousand clones, approximately 90% seen once, with more than 6% in the top ten. The CDR3 has 15 residues. Unmatched junction bases numbered 5, after V lost 6 bases and J lost 2 bases. Germline CDR1 reads MNHEY; CDR2 reads SVGAGI. Enrolment of Seattle patients took place during active infection, and they were followed longitudinally.

Sequenced: peripheral blood. This receptor was identified in a woman younger than 45 with COVID-19, enrolled during active disease. The chain links TRBV6-5 to TRBJ2-1; 9 nucleotides match TRBD2. CDR3 in DNA: TGTGCCAGCAGGCTCACTAGCGGGCCCTACAATGAGCAGTTCTTC. Translating it yields CASRLTSGPYNEQFF.